These 19 T cell receptor beta chains share one sample of origin, sequenced in a study of blood T cell repertoires in COVID-19. Using immunoSEQ multiplex PCR, the repertoire was profiled, and TCRdb retains in-frame clones only, with some absent. The table includes 100,000 to 150,000 clones, 70% to 80% detected once. The sample taken for sequencing was peripheral blood. The receptors here all came from a man aged 35-49 years with active or convalescent COVID-19.

The gene calls are TRBV2 and TRBJ1-5; no firm D call. The CDR3 extends over 14 amino acids. Trimming removed 7 bases from V and 3 bases from J, with 13 bases in between. The germline V gene encodes CDR1 SNHLY and CDR2 FYNNEI. The CDR3 nucleotides are TGTGCCAGCACCGCGGAAGTGGACAATCAGCCCCAGCATTTT. It translates to CASTAEVDNQPQHF. The variable domain in full, completed from reference TRBV2 and TRBJ1-5, reads EPEVTQTPSHQVTQMGQEVILRCVPISNHLYFYWYRQILGQKVEFLVSFYNNEISEKSEIFDDQFSVERPDGSNFTLKIRSTKLEDSAMYFCASTAEVDNQPQHFGDGTRLSIL.

The chain uses TRBV9 and TRBJ2-5, with 8 bases aligning to TRBD2. The CDR3 has 14 amino acids. Germline CDR1 reads SGDLS; CDR2 reads YYNGEE. Unmatched junction bases numbered 5, after V lost 2 bases and J lost 5 bases. The DNA for the CDR3 is TGTGCCAGCAGCGTCGGGGGGGTGTCGGAGACCCAGTACTTC. Encoded protein: CASSVGGVSETQYF.

The J gene is TRBJ1-3, the V gene TRBV6-1, with D tentatively TRBD1 (6 bases). Trimming stripped 2 bases from V and 1 base from J, with 9 bases between. The CDR3 is 15 residues long. Germline V gene sequence: CDR1 MNHNS, CDR2 SASEGT. CDR3 nucleotide sequence: TGTGCCAGCAGTGAATGGGACACGTCTGGAAACACCATATATTTT. This sequence encodes CASSEWDTSGNTIYF.

The CDR3 region is CASSGPRGLMNTEAFF. In nucleotides, the CDR3 is TGCGCCAGCAGCGGACCCAGGGGGCTGATGAACACTGAAGCTTTCTTT. J is TRBJ1-1 and V is TRBV4-1; 8 positions agree with TRBD1. V was clipped by 5 bases and J by 0 bases; unmatched bases: 8. From germline, CDR1 is MGHRA and CDR2 YSYEKL. This CDR3 region has 16 residues.

The genes are TRBV27 and TRBJ2-1, with 11 bases identical to TRBD2. The CDR3 sequence is 14 residues long. The germline CDR1 and CDR2 sequences are MNHEY and SMNVEV (reference sequence). V lost 5 bases, J lost 15 bases, and 12 bases stayed unmatched. The CDR3 loop is CASSPTSGVFVSFF. The DNA for the CDR3 is TGTGCCAGCAGTCCGACTAGCGGGGTCTTCGTTTCGTTCTTC.

The chain recombines TRBV9 with TRBJ1-2; D remains unclear. The CDR3 consists of 13 residues. Trimming stripped 6 bases from V and 0 bases from J, with 9 bases between. Germline assignment: CDR1 SGDLS and CDR2 YYNGEE. CDR3 residues: CASTPSSNYGYTF. As DNA, the CDR3 is TGTGCCAGCACCCCCTCGTCTAACTATGGCTACACCTTC.

This chain uses TRBV19 with TRBJ2-4; 9 nucleotides match TRBD2. The J segment lost 1 base and the V segment lost 11 bases, leaving 21 bases of the junction unmatched. CDR3 length: 19 residues. CDR1 and CDR2 from the germline V gene are LNHDA and SQIVND (reference sequence). The CDR3 region is CADRDSGRFSGGAKNIQYF. The CDR3 DNA sequence: TGTGCCGACCGAGATAGCGGGAGATTTTCGGGGGGGGCCAAAAACATTCAGTACTTC.

The chain is built from TRBV6-1 and TRBJ1-5; D gene uncertain. V gave up 5 bases and J gave up 2 bases, with 7 bases separating them. The germline V gene encodes CDR1 MNHNS and CDR2 SASEGT. This CDR3 comprises 13 residues. CDR3 residues: CASSSVGNQPQHF. The CDR3 bases are TGTGCCAGCAGTTCAGTTGGCAATCAGCCCCAGCATTTT.

The chain has TRBV27 and TRBJ2-7; TRBD2 agrees at 13 bases. Trimming took 6 bases from V and 3 from J; bases not matched to a gene: 5. The germline gives CDR1 MNHEY, CDR2 SMNVEV (reference sequence). CDR3 size: 15 residues. The CDR3 loop is CASSQGLAGVYEQYF. The CDR3 DNA follows: TGTGCCAGCAGCCAAGGACTAGCGGGGGTCTACGAGCAGTACTTC.

V usage is TRBV10-1 and J usage is TRBJ2-1, with 13 nucleotides matching TRBD2. This CDR3 is 15 amino acids long. The V and J ends lost 6 bases and 5 bases, in that order; junction bases with no gene match: 4. Germline V lookup: CDR1 WNHNN, CDR2 SYGVQD (reference sequence). CDR3 DNA sequence: TGCGCCAGCAGACCCGGACTAGCGGGAGACAATGAGCAGTTCTTC. The encoded protein is CASRPGLAGDNEQFF.

The chain uses TRBV25-1 and TRBJ2-5; the D gene is possibly TRBD2 (6 bases). The CDR3 length is 16 residues. Germline CDR1 and CDR2: MGHDK and SYGVNS. Trimming left V 4 bases short and J 1 base short, with 16 bases between. The CDR3 loop is CASSVWRDLFQETQYF. Written as DNA, the CDR3 is TGTGCCAGCAGTGTTTGGAGGGATCTATTCCAAGAGACCCAGTACTTC.

The chain employs TRBV19 and TRBJ1-5; 10 bases agree with TRBD1. The V gene's germline CDR1 is LNHDA and CDR2 SQIVND (reference sequence). This CDR3 contains 14 residues. Trimming took 8 bases from V and 5 from J; bases not matched to a gene: 6. CDR3: CASHFGQGDQPQHF. The DNA of the CDR3 is TGTGCCAGTCACTTTGGACAGGGGGATCAGCCCCAGCATTTT.

This clone was seen more than once but under ten times. V usage is TRBV6-2 or TRBV6-3 and J usage is TRBJ2-2; TRBD2 matches at 10 bases. The CDR3 has 15 residues. Losses at the gene ends were 5 bases for V and 5 bases for J; bases not matched to a gene: 5. CDR1 is MNHEY, CDR2 SVGEGT, per germline. CDR3 in DNA: TGTGCCAGCAGTCAAAGCGGGGGGGCGACCGGGGAGCTGTTTTTT. Residues: CASSQSGGATGELFF.

CDR3 nucleotides: TGTGCCACCAGTGGGTCCGGACAGCCTAATTCACCCCTCCACTTT. This gives the protein CATSGSGQPNSPLHF. This chain connects TRBV24-1 to TRBJ1-6; D possibly corresponds to TRBD1 (6 bases). CDR3 length: 15 amino acids. V was cut by 5 bases and J by 6 bases, with 13 bases left in between. Per the germline V gene, CDR1 is KGHDR and CDR2 is SFDVKD.

V is TRBV5-1 and J is TRBJ2-7, with TRBD2 matching over 13 bases. V lost 8 bases and J lost 5; bases outside the gene matches: 7. The germline V gene encodes CDR1 SGHRS and CDR2 YFSETQ. This CDR3 is built from 14 residues. In nucleotides, the CDR3 is TGCGCCAGTGGACTAGCGGGAGTAATCAACGAGCAGTACTTC. It encodes CASGLAGVINEQYF. The full variable domain, rest sourced from reference TRBV5-1 and TRBJ2-7, is KAGVTQTPRYLIKTRGQQVTLSCSPISGHRSVSWYQQTPGQGLQFLFEYFSETQRNKGNFPGRFSGRQFSNSRSEMNVSTLELGDSALYLCASGLAGVINEQYFGPGTRLTVT.

The V gene is TRBV4-3, the J gene TRBJ1-6; no firm D call. Germline CDR1 is LGHNA and CDR2 is YSLEER. The CDR3 length is 13 residues. V was clipped by 0 bases and J by 9 bases, with 6 bases between them. For the CDR3, the DNA is TGCGCCAGCAGCCAAGAGATGGCTTCACCCCTCCACTTT. Amino acid sequence: CASSQEMASPLHF.

V usage is TRBV19 and J usage is TRBJ2-6, with 11 positions matching TRBD1. This CDR3 region has 17 residues. Trimming cost V 4 bases and J 3 bases; bases outside gene matches: 5. Germline V gene sequence: CDR1 LNHDA, CDR2 SQIVND (reference sequence). The CDR3 loop is CASSRGQGAYGANVLTF. CDR3 nucleotides: TGTGCCAGTAGTAGAGGACAGGGGGCTTATGGGGCCAACGTCCTGACTTTC.

The V and J genes are TRBV27 and TRBJ1-5; 7 nucleotides match TRBD1. Germline loops: CDR1 MNHEY, CDR2 SMNVEV (reference sequence). V lost 5 bases to trimming and J lost 6 bases; unmatched junction nucleotides: 7. This CDR3 is 14 amino acids long. The CDR3 spells CASSQQGPSQPQHF. CDR3 in DNA: TGTGCCAGCAGTCAACAGGGGCCCTCTCAGCCCCAGCATTTT.

The chain employs TRBV6-4 and TRBJ2-3, with TRBD2 matching over 7 bases. There are 16 residues in the CDR3. V was clipped by 0 bases and J by 2 bases; unmatched bases: 5. The germline gives CDR1 MRHNA, CDR2 SNTAGT. The CDR3 reads CASSDSASGTTDTQYF. The CDR3, as DNA: TGTGCCAGCAGTGACTCGGCTAGCGGAACCACAGATACGCAGTATTTT.